The 13 T cell receptor beta chains in this list originate from one sample, sequenced in a study of T cells after yellow fever vaccination. TCRdb itself ran the 5' RACE reads through MiXCR, one entry per CDR3 protein. The sample records around 400,000 distinct CDR3 sequences, 11% being singletons. The sample consisted of PBMCs, taken on the day of the first yellow fever vaccination. The origin of the receptors is a young man who received the YFV17D yellow fever vaccine.

The V call is TRBV5-1, the J call TRBJ1-2; D gene unclear. The CDR3 runs 16 residues. Germline lookup yields CDR1 SGHRS and CDR2 YFSETQ. V lost 5 bases and J 0 bases, leaving 17 bases between the germline ends. This CDR3 reads CASSYRLGTPNYGYTF. The DNA of the CDR3 is TGCGCCAGCAGTTACCGTCTGGGAACCCCTAACTATGGCTACACCTTC.

This chain links TRBV7-6 with TRBJ2-1, with 10 bases lining up with TRBD1. The CDR3 totals 13 residues. Germline-derived CDR1 and CDR2 are SGHVS and FNYEAQ. The junction had 2 bases not matched to a gene; V was cut back by 3 bases and J by 9 bases. The CDR3 DNA reads as TGTGCCAGCAGCTTCCGGGACAGGGGTGAGCAGTTCTTC. This gives the protein CASSFRDRGEQFF.

For the CDR3, the DNA is TGTGCCAGCAGCCGACAAGGGCGCAGGCAGTTCTTC. It codes for CASSRQGRRQFF. The V gene is TRBV7-2, the J gene TRBJ2-1; no definite D call. V shed 5 bases and J shed 12 bases, with 14 bases lying between them. Germline V gene sequence: CDR1 SGHTA, CDR2 FQGNSA. The CDR3 consists of 12 residues.

Ten or more counts support this clonotype. This chain connects TRBV7-3 to TRBJ2-1; D unclear. Between the trimmed V and J ends, which lost 0 bases and 7 bases, there was a span of 4 bases. Germline CDR1 is SGHTA and CDR2 is FQGTGA. The CDR3 consists of 12 residues. CDR3 loop: CASSLTGNEQFF. The CDR3 DNA is TGTGCCAGCAGCTTAACGGGGAATGAGCAGTTCTTC.

This clonotype turned up a few times. The CDR3 sequence: CASSLVSGPNSPLHF. For the CDR3, the DNA is TGCGCCAGCAGCTTGGTGTCAGGACCCAATTCACCCCTCCACTTT. The chain links TRBV5-1 to TRBJ1-6; the D is unclear. The CDR3 spans 15 residues. Germline V gene sequence: CDR1 SGHRS, CDR2 YFSETQ. The V end was cut by 0 bases, the J end by 7 bases, with 11 bases between.

The CDR3 nucleotides read TGTGCCAGCAGTGGGGCTAGCGGGGGGGCCCACGAGCAGTACGTC. Its translation is CASSGASGGAHEQYV. This chain links TRBV6-1 with TRBJ2-7, with 12 nucleotides matching TRBD2. The CDR3 totals 15 residues. V lost 4 bases, J lost 5 bases, and 6 bases stayed unmatched. Germline CDR1 MNHNS, CDR2 SASEGT.

This chain joins TRBV5-4 and TRBJ2-7; 12 bases fit TRBD2. The germline gives CDR1 SGHNT, CDR2 YYREEE (reference sequence). With V trimmed by 4 bases and J by 4 bases, 9 bases remained unmatched. The CDR3 is 16 residues long. The CDR3 region is CASSPGTSGFGYEQYF. The CDR3 DNA reads as TGTGCCAGCAGCCCGGGGACTAGCGGGTTTGGTTACGAGCAGTACTTC.

This clonotype was seen only a few times. V is TRBV7-8 and J is TRBJ1-4, with no clear D. V shed 1 base and J shed 8 bases, with 17 bases lying between them. The CDR3 is made up of 16 amino acids. Germline V gives CDR1 SGHVS, CDR2 FQNEAQ. CDR3: CASSLGLRGYGEKLFF. DNA of the CDR3: TGTGCCAGCAGCTTAGGGCTTCGCGGGTATGGCGAAAAACTGTTTTTT. The full variable domain, with the rest looked up from reference TRBV7-8 and TRBJ1-4, is GAGVSQSPRYKVAKRGQDVALRCDPISGHVSLFWYQQALGQGPEFLTYFQNEAQLDKSGLPSDRFFAERPEGSVSTLKIQRTQQEDSAVYLCASSLGLRGYGEKLFFGSGTQLSVL.

The rearrangement uses TRBV29-1 and TRBJ1-2; tentatively, D is TRBD1 (6 bases). Trimming removed 6 bases at V and 4 bases at J, with 18 bases between. CDR1 SQVTM and CDR2 ANQGSEA come from the germline V gene. The length of the CDR3 is 14 residues. In nucleotides, the CDR3 is TGCAGCGTCAAGGACAGCCCACCACTCTATGGCTACACCTTC. Its protein product is CSVKDSPPLYGYTF.

This clonotype has at least ten counts. V usage is TRBV5-1 and J usage is TRBJ1-6; maybe TRBD1 (6 bases). Germline CDR1 is SGHRS and CDR2 is YFSETQ. Trimming took 5 bases from V and 5 from J, leaving 8 bases between them. CDR3 length: 13 residues. The CDR3 sequence: CASRQGNNSPLHF. Written as DNA, the CDR3 is TGCGCCAGCAGGCAGGGGAATAATTCACCCCTCCACTTT.

This clonotype has a handful of counts. The chain couples TRBV4-3 to TRBJ2-3; D possibly uses TRBD1 or TRBD2 (5 bases each). V was pared by 4 bases and J by 4 bases, with 15 bases between. The CDR3 runs to 15 residues. CDR1 is LGHNA and CDR2 is YSLEER in the germline V gene. CDR3 sequence reads: CASSLTGGIADTQYF. CDR3 bases: TGCGCCAGCAGCCTTACTGGGGGAATTGCAGATACGCAGTATTTT.

This clonotype appeared a few times. The CDR3 DNA follows: TGCGCCAGCAGCCAAGGGCCCGCAAGGGCCCAGGAGACCCAGTACTTC. Its translation is CASSQGPARAQETQYF. The rearrangement links TRBV4-3 to TRBJ2-5; no definite D call. This CDR3 spans 16 amino acids. Trimming took off 1 base at V and 5 bases at J, with 17 bases between the two ends. Germline CDR1 reads LGHNA; CDR2 reads YSLEER.

This clonotype was seen more than once but under ten times. The rearrangement links TRBV5-4 to TRBJ2-1; D might be TRBD2 (5 bases). Looked up from germline, CDR1 is SGHNT and CDR2 is YYREEE (reference sequence). The CDR3 totals 14 residues. V was clipped by 4 bases and J by 6 bases, with 14 bases between them. The CDR3 region has the DNA TGTGCCAGCAGCCAAAAACTAGGTGTCAATGAGCAGTTCTTC. Its translation: CASSQKLGVNEQFF.